This TCR beta chain was captured by sequencing in a study of PD-1 blockade in classical Hodgkin lymphoma. Study-level results: There was a significant rise in CD4+ TCR diversity by C4D1, with no such rise for CD8+. Reported baseline diversity: healthy donors highest, relapsed/refractory patients lowest.

J lost 2 bases, V lost 0 bases, and 1 base had no gene match. Germline V gene sequence: CDR1 LGHNA, CDR2 YNFKEQ. The CDR3 covers 16 residues. There was relapse after autologous stem cell transplantation in every patient, and there was variation in brentuximab vedotin exposure. Magnetic negative selection served to purify CD4+ T cells out of PBMCs that had been thawed. Patients had relapsed/refractory classical Hodgkin lymphoma with complete response, partial response or progressive disease as best response. To note about this clone: Its target is not known.

Produced via immunoSEQ multiplex PCR; TCRdb's table is partial and in-frame only. This table has thousands of clones, just under 80% appearing once. This receptor was obtained from a human donor with classical Hodgkin lymphoma. The sequences come from CD4+ T cells from blood, collected at baseline. This sequence joins TRBV4-2 and TRBJ2-1; TRBD2 aligns across 10 bases. The CDR3 loop reads CASSQDLAGAYNEQFF. DNA for the CDR3: TGTGCCAGCAGCCAAGACCTAGCGGGGGCCTACAATGAGCAGTTCTTC.